These 30 T cell receptor beta chains originate from one sample sequenced in a study of shared clonotypes between healthy human individuals. Naivety among CD8 cells was defined by CD45RO negativity and positive CCR7 selection, thereby excluding terminally differentiated effector memory CD45RA+ cells. Generated by immunoSEQ multiplex PCR, the TCRdb table keeps only in-frame clones and is missing some. The sample has approximately 840,000 clones; approximately 97% are singletons. Sample: naive CD8+ T cells sorted from blood. The receptors shown here come from a man younger than 45 in good health.

This clone was seen more than once but under ten times. The chain uses TRBV13 and TRBJ2-3; TRBD1 might be the D (5 bases). CDR3 length: 15 residues. The ends were cut back, 0 bases at V and 1 base at J, with 8 bases in the middle. Germline V lookup: CDR1 PRHDT, CDR2 FYEKMQ (reference sequence). The CDR3 loop is CASSLGLGGTDTQYF. The CDR3 DNA reads TGTGCCAGCAGCTTAGGGCTAGGGGGCACAGATACGCAGTATTTT. Looking up the rest from reference TRBV13 and TRBJ2-3 gives the full variable domain: AAGVIQSPRHLIKEKRETATLKCYPIPRHDTVYWYQQGPGQDPQFLISFYEKMQSDKGSIPDRFSAQQFSDYHSELNMSSLELGDSALYFCASSLGLGGTDTQYFGPGTRLTVL.

The V and J genes are TRBV28 and TRBJ2-7; the D is unclear. CDR3 length: 12 residues. In germline, CDR1 is MDHEN, CDR2 SYDVKM. Between the trimmed V and J ends, which lost 4 bases and 5 bases, there was a span of 9 bases. The CDR3 sequence is CASSSIGNEQYF. The CDR3 DNA reads as TGTGCCAGCAGTTCCATAGGAAACGAGCAGTACTTC.

DNA of the CDR3: TGTGCCAGCAGCTCCAACACAGGGACGAAGACCCAGTACTTC. Its translation: CASSSNTGTKTQYF. This chain joins TRBV7-2 and TRBJ2-5; D is perhaps TRBD1 (6 bases). CDR1 and CDR2 from the germline V gene are SGHTA and FQGNSA. The V gene lost 4 bases and the J gene lost 6 bases, with 15 bases spanning the gap. The CDR3 runs to 14 residues. The whole variable domain, remainder taken from reference TRBV7-2 and TRBJ2-5, is GAGVSQSPSNKVTEKGKDVELRCDPISGHTALYWYRQSLGQGLEFLIYFQGNSAPDKSGLPSDRFSAERTGGSVSTLTIQRTQQEDSAVYLCASSSNTGTKTQYFGPGTRLLVL.

V and J are TRBV7-2 and TRBJ2-5; D perhaps matches TRBD2 (5 bases). The V end lost 10 bases, the J end lost 0 bases, and 18 bases lay between the germline ends. CDR3 length: 15 amino acids. The V gene's germline CDR1 is SGHTA and CDR2 FQGNSA. The CDR3 region has the DNA TGTGCCACCACGGGATTTGGGATGGACCAAGAGACCCAGTACTTC. It yields the protein CATTGFGMDQETQYF.

This clone has only one observation. V gene TRBV28 combines with J gene TRBJ2-2; a weak D match, TRBD1 (6 bases). V was clipped by 6 bases and J by 0 bases, with 11 bases between them. CDR1 is MDHEN, CDR2 SYDVKM, per germline. The CDR3 sequence is 15 residues long. The CDR3 DNA reads TGTGCCAGCAGCCGGACAGAGGCGAACACCGGGGAGCTGTTTTTT. Amino acids: CASSRTEANTGELFF. The full variable domain, rest sourced from reference TRBV28 and TRBJ2-2, is DVKVTQSSRYLVKRTGEKVFLECVQDMDHENMFWYRQDPGLGLRLIYFSYDVKMKEKGDIPEGYSVSREKKERFSLILESASTNQTSMYLCASSRTEANTGELFFGEGSRLTVL.

The CDR3 nucleotides are TGTGCCAGCCATTGGACAGGGGGTTTTCTCACAGATACGCAGTATTTT. Translating it yields CASHWTGGFLTDTQYF. This chain uses TRBV19 with TRBJ2-3, with TRBD1 identical over 10 bases. V was pared by 9 bases and J by 2 bases, with 11 bases of the junction left unmatched. Germline values: CDR1 LNHDA, CDR2 SQIVND (reference sequence). This CDR3 spans 16 amino acids. Full variable domain (remainder filled in from reference TRBV19 and TRBJ2-3): DGGITQSPKYLFRKEGQNVTLSCEQNLNHDAMYWYRQDPGQGLRLIYYSQIVNDFQKGDIAEGYSVSREKKESFPLTVTSAQKNPTAFYLCASHWTGGFLTDTQYFGPGTRLTVL.

V is TRBV19 and J is TRBJ2-1, with 7 bases lining up with TRBD2. CDR1 and CDR2 from the germline V gene are LNHDA and SQIVND (reference sequence). Germline trimming cut 5 bases from V and 5 bases from J; bases unmatched to any gene: 3. This CDR3 is built from 13 residues. This CDR3 is CASSFLADNEQFF. CDR3 DNA: TGTGCCAGTAGTTTCCTAGCGGACAATGAGCAGTTCTTC. The variable domain in full, with the rest retrieved from reference TRBV19 and TRBJ2-1, is DGGITQSPKYLFRKEGQNVTLSCEQNLNHDAMYWYRQDPGQGLRLIYYSQIVNDFQKGDIAEGYSVSREKKESFPLTVTSAQKNPTAFYLCASSFLADNEQFFGPGTRLTVL.

This chain joins TRBV7-9 and TRBJ2-7; 10 positions match TRBD1. CDR1 and CDR2 (germline): SEHNR, FQNEAQ (reference sequence). The CDR3 contains 15 residues. The trim removed 4 bases at V and 2 bases at J, leaving 5 bases unmatched. The CDR3 nucleotides read TGTGCCAGCAGCTGGTCGACAGGGGGCGCCTACGAGCAGTACTTC. The encoded protein is CASSWSTGGAYEQYF.

V usage is TRBV11-2 and J usage is TRBJ2-7; TRBD2 matches 7 bases. The germline gives CDR1 SGHAT, CDR2 FQNNGV. The CDR3 length is 16 residues. V dropped 5 bases and J dropped 0; count of bases not matched to a gene: 10. The CDR3 region has the DNA TGTGCCAGCAGCCTCTCTGGCGGGGGAATCTCCTACGAGCAGTACTTC. It yields the protein CASSLSGGGISYEQYF.

The genes are TRBV21-1 and TRBJ2-5; the listed D gene, TRBD2, was not tested against the DNA. TRBV21-1 represents a pseudogene. CDR3 length: 11 residues. For the CDR3, the DNA is TGTGCCAGCTCTCGAGGGGAGACCCAGTACTTC. As protein: CASSRGETQYF.

The chain links TRBV7-6 to TRBJ1-2; 8 positions match TRBD1. The CDR3 loop spans 14 amino acids. Unmatched junction bases numbered 6, after V lost 5 bases and J lost 4 bases. CDR1 is SGHVS and CDR2 is FNYEAQ in the germline V gene. This CDR3 is CASSLTGTGYGYTF. The CDR3 DNA follows: TGTGCCAGCAGCCTGACCGGGACAGGCTATGGCTACACCTTC. Complete variable domain (other parts from reference TRBV7-6 and TRBJ1-2): GAGVSQSPRYKVTKRGQDVALRCDPISGHVSLYWYRQALGQGPEFLTYFNYEAQQDKSGLPNDRFSAERPEGSISTLTIQRTEQRDSAMYRCASSLTGTGYGYTFGSGTRLTVV.

The chain uses TRBV7-9 and TRBJ1-2; TRBD1 might be the D (6 bases). Between the trimmed V and J ends, which lost 4 bases and 3 bases, there was a span of 18 bases. The CDR3 loop spans 16 amino acids. Germline-derived CDR1 and CDR2 are SEHNR and FQNEAQ (reference sequence). This chain's CDR3 is CASSSEIPGQYYGYTF. CDR3 sequence (DNA): TGTGCCAGCAGCTCAGAAATACCAGGACAGTACTATGGCTACACCTTC. The full variable domain, with the rest looked up from reference TRBV7-9 and TRBJ1-2, is DTGVSQNPRHKITKRGQNVTFRCDPISEHNRLYWYRQTLGQGPEFLTYFQNEAQLEKSRLLSDRFSAERPKGSFSTLEIQRTEQGDSAMYLCASSSEIPGQYYGYTFGSGTRLTVV.

This clone was seen only once. The chain carries TRBV4-1 and TRBJ2-5; D not certain. The germline V and J ends were trimmed by 1 base and 4 bases, with 7 bases remaining between them. Germline CDR1 is MGHRA and CDR2 is YSYEKL. The CDR3 length is 13 residues. CDR3 DNA sequence: TGCGCCAGCAGCCAAGTACCGGGAGAGACCCAGTACTTC. It is translated as CASSQVPGETQYF.

This clone was counted only a few times. The rearrangement joins TRBV9 to TRBJ2-2, with 9 positions matching TRBD2. The CDR3 has 15 residues. The germline CDR1 and CDR2 sequences are SGDLS and YYNGEE. J was trimmed by 6 bases and V by 7 bases; bases with no gene match: 10. CDR3 sequence (DNA): TGTGCCAGCGCCCTGGCGGGAGGGTATGCCGGGGAGCTGTTTTTT. Amino acid sequence: CASALAGGYAGELFF.

This clone was recorded only once. The rearrangement uses TRBV30 and TRBJ1-4; no definite D call. V was trimmed by 6 bases and J by 7 bases, leaving 18 bases between them. Germline CDR1 and CDR2: GTSNPN and SVGIG (reference sequence). This CDR3 contains 14 residues. The CDR3 loop is CACKAGLLGEKLFF. CDR3 sequence (DNA): TGTGCCTGCAAGGCTGGGTTATTGGGTGAAAAACTGTTTTTT.

The V call is TRBV7-2, the J call TRBJ2-1; D gene uncertain. Germline V gives CDR1 SGHTA, CDR2 FQGNSA. The ends were cut back, 2 bases at V and 8 bases at J, with 10 bases in the middle. The CDR3 consists of 13 residues. In DNA, the CDR3 is TGTGCCAGCAGCTTAAACTCTATCTATGAGCAGTTCTTC. Its protein product is CASSLNSIYEQFF.

The CDR3 is CASRLVAGRYEQYF. As DNA, the CDR3 is TGTGCCAGCAGGTTGGTGGCTGGTCGGTACGAGCAGTACTTC. This chain links TRBV27 with TRBJ2-7; the D is unclear. This CDR3 is built from 14 residues. CDR1 is MNHEY and CDR2 is SMNVEV in the germline V gene (reference sequence). Trimming cost V 6 bases and J 4 bases, with 16 bases left between them.

The rearrangement links TRBV5-5 to TRBJ2-5, with D perhaps TRBD1 (6 bases). The germline gives CDR1 SGHKS, CDR2 YYEKEE (reference sequence). The CDR3 is made up of 15 amino acids. V gave up 4 bases and J gave up 5 bases, with 18 bases separating them. The DNA for the CDR3 is TGTGCCAGCAGCCTCCGGGACAACCTAGGGGAGACCCAGTACTTC. The encoded protein is CASSLRDNLGETQYF.

This clone was observed a single time. The chain is built from TRBV13 and TRBJ2-7; 7 bases agree with TRBD2. V was pared by 4 bases and J by 4 bases, with 13 bases of the junction left unmatched. Germline values: CDR1 PRHDT, CDR2 FYEKMQ (reference sequence). The CDR3 spans 16 residues. The CDR3 nucleotides read TGTGCCAGCAGCTCAAGGGCTAGCGGCGCGATTTACGAGCAGTACTTC. Translated: CASSSRASGAIYEQYF.

In this sample, this clone turned up once. The J gene is TRBJ2-7, the V gene TRBV5-5; 7 bases line up with TRBD1. The CDR3 extends over 14 amino acids. Germline V gives CDR1 SGHKS, CDR2 YYEKEE (reference sequence). Unmatched junction bases numbered 6, after V lost 3 bases and J lost 3 bases. The CDR3 bases are TGTGCCAGCAGCTCCCACAGGGGCAACTACGAGCAGTACTTC. Its protein is CASSSHRGNYEQYF.

The chain combines TRBV16 with TRBJ1-2; the D is unclear. Germline V gene sequence: CDR1 KGHSY, CDR2 FQNENV. V gave up 4 bases and J gave up 8 bases, with 5 bases separating them. This CDR3 spans 10 amino acids. The CDR3 sequence is CASSRRGYTF. The CDR3 nucleotides are TGTGCCAGCAGCCGGCGGGGCTACACCTTC.

The CDR3 region is CASSKGLADEQYF. CDR3 in DNA: TGTGCCAGCAGTAAAGGACTAGCGGACGAGCAGTACTTC. This chain joins TRBV6-6 and TRBJ2-7; the match to TRBD2 covers 10 bases. CDR1 and CDR2 from the germline V gene are MNHNY and SVGAGI (reference sequence). With 5 bases clipped from V and 5 bases from J, the junction kept 3 bases outside the gene matches. The CDR3 is 13 amino acids.

The chain carries TRBV30 and TRBJ2-7, with 7 nucleotides matching TRBD2. The germline CDR1 and CDR2 sequences are GTSNPN and SVGIG (reference sequence). CDR3 length equals 15 residues. V dropped 4 bases and J dropped 1; count of bases not matched to a gene: 10. The CDR3 nucleotides are TGTGCCTGGAACCCCCCGGGAGCGGGATCCTACGAGCAGTACTTC. This encodes CAWNPPGAGSYEQYF.

The chain couples TRBV7-8 to TRBJ1-4, with a weak D call TRBD1 (6 bases). The germline V and J ends were trimmed by 0 bases and 7 bases, with 15 bases remaining between them. The V gene's germline CDR1 is SGHVS and CDR2 FQNEAQ. The length of the CDR3 is 16 residues. Written as DNA, the CDR3 is TGTGCCAGCAGCTTAGCTGGGGGGGCGCTTAGTGAAAAACTGTTTTTT. It yields the protein CASSLAGGALSEKLFF.

This chain joins TRBV29-1 and TRBJ2-3; D remains ambiguous. Trimming took off 4 bases at V and 4 bases at J, with 3 bases between the two ends. Germline-derived CDR1 and CDR2 are SQVTM and ANQGSEA. The CDR3 runs 10 residues. The CDR3 bases are TGCAGCGTTGTTTCAGATACGCAGTATTTT. It is translated as CSVVSDTQYF.

The gene calls are TRBV7-9 and TRBJ2-2; the D gene is possibly TRBD2 (6 bases). Trimming shortened V by 5 bases and J by 7 bases, and 17 bases separated the two germline ends. CDR3 size: 15 residues. Germline V gene lookup returns CDR1 SEHNR and CDR2 FQNEAQ (reference sequence). CDR3 nucleotides: TGTGCCAGCAGCCCCACGACTAGGGCACTCGGGGAGCTGTTTTTT. Encoded protein: CASSPTTRALGELFF.

As concerns this clone: The identical CDR3 is also encoded by other nucleotide sequences in the sample. The CDR3 loop is CASSAGGYEQYF. The CDR3 nucleotides are TGTGCCAGCAGCGCGGGGGGGTACGAGCAGTACTTC. The genes are TRBV9 and TRBJ2-7, with 8 bases lining up with TRBD2. The CDR3 is 12 amino acids. Germline CDR1 is SGDLS and CDR2 is YYNGEE. After removal of 3 bases from V and 4 bases from J, the junction contained 0 bases not matched to a gene.

The chain uses TRBV7-9 and TRBJ1-5; D uncertain. The germline V and J ends were trimmed by 5 bases and 2 bases, with 10 bases remaining between them. This CDR3 is built from 14 residues. Germline V gene sequence: CDR1 SEHNR, CDR2 FQNEAQ (reference sequence). Written as DNA, the CDR3 is TGTGCCAGCAGCGCCGACACGGGCAATCAGCCCCAGCATTTT. Its protein is CASSADTGNQPQHF.

The rearrangement joins TRBV7-6 to TRBJ2-2; TRBD1 is a possible D gene (5 bases). CDR3 length: 15 residues. The V end lost 2 bases, the J end lost 6 bases, and 13 bases lay between the germline ends. Germline CDR1 SGHVS, CDR2 FNYEAQ. CDR3: CASSLSGWASGELFF. CDR3 coding DNA: TGTGCCAGCAGCTTATCAGGGTGGGCTTCCGGGGAGCTGTTTTTT.

The CDR3 region is CASSQLGDEDEAFF. For the CDR3, the DNA is TGTGCCAGCAGCCAGTTAGGGGATGAGGATGAAGCTTTCTTT. The chain recombines TRBV5-4 with TRBJ1-1, with D perhaps matching TRBD1 (5 bases). Trimming removed 4 bases at V and 7 bases at J, with 17 bases between. Germline CDR1 and CDR2: SGHNT and YYREEE (reference sequence). The CDR3 is made up of 14 amino acids. Complete variable domain (other parts from reference TRBV5-4 and TRBJ1-1): ETGVTQSPTHLIKTRGQQVTLRCSSQSGHNTVSWYQQALGQGPQFIFQYYREEENGRGNFPPRFSGLQFPNYSSELNVNALELDDSALYLCASSQLGDEDEAFFGQGTRLTVV.